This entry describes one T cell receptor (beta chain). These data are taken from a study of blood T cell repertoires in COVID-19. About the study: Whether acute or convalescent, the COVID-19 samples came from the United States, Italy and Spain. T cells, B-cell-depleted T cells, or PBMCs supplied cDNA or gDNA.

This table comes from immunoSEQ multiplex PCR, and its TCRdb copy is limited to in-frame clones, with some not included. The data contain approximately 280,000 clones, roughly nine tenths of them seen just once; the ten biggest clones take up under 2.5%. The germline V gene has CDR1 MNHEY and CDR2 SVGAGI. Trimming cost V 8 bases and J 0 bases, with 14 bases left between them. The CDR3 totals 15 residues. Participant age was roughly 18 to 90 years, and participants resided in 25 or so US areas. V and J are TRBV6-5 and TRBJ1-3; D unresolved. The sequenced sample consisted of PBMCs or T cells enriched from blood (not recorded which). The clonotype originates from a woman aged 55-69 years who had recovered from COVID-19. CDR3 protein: CASVSIFASGNTIYF. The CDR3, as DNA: TGTGCCAGCGTAAGCATCTTCGCCTCTGGAAACACCATATATTTT.